Only a few counts were recorded for the clone carrying this T cell receptor (beta chain). This specimen comes from a study of cytomegalovirus exposure and HLA in healthy donors. The PCR was carried out with 60 Vbeta primers and 13 Jbeta primers. Some clones are missing from TCRdb's copy, which holds only in-frame ones; the method was immunoSEQ multiplex PCR. Of about 140,000 clones listed, over 75% are singletons. V trimming: 7 bases; J trimming: 4 bases; junction bases outside the gene matches: 8. Germline loops: CDR1 MGHDK, CDR2 SYGVNS. The CDR3 length is 15 residues. This receptor was obtained from a man aged 45-65 years in good health and CMV-seronegative. This chain uses TRBV25-1 with TRBJ1-4, with 8 bases aligning to TRBD1. Sequenced material: PBMCs. The CDR3, as DNA: TGTGCCAGCAACCCCGCAACAGGGGGTAATGAAAAACTGTTTTTT. Its protein is CASNPATGGNEKLFF. The full variable domain, with the rest looked up from reference TRBV25-1 and TRBJ1-4, is EADIYQTPRYLVIGTGKKITLECSQTMGHDKMYWYQQDPGMELHLIHYSYGVNSTEKGDLSSESTVSRIRTEHFPLTLESARPSHTSQYLCASNPATGGNEKLFFGSGTQLSVL.